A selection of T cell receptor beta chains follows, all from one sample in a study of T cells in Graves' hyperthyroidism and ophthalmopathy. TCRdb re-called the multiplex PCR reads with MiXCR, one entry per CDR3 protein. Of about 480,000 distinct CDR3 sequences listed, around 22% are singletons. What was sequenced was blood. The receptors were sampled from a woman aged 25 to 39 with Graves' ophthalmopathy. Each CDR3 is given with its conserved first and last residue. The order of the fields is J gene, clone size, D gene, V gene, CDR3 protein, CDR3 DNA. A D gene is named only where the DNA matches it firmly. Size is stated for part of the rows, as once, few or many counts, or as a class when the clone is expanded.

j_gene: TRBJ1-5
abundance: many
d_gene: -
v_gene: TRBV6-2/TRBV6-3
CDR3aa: CASSDSSGGRNQPQHF
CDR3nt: TGTGCCAGCAGTGACTCGTCGGGGGGCCGCAATCAGCCCCAGCATTTT

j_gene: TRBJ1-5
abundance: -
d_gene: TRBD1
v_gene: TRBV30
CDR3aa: CAWSLGGTGMRPLHF
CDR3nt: TGTGCCTGGAGTCTTGGTGGGACAGGCATGAGGCCCCTGCATTTT

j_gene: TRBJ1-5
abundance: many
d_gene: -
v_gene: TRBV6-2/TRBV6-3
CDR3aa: CASSPRPNRVSSNQPQHF
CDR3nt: TGTGCCAGCAGCCCCCGCCCCAACAGGGTTAGTAGCAATCAGCCCCAGCATTTT

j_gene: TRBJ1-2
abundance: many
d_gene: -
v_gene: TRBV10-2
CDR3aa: CASSRIVDGYTF
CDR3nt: TGCGCCAGCAGCCGGATCGTCGATGGCTACACCTTC

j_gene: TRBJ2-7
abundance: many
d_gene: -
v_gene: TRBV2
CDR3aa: CAVRDFFEQYF
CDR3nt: TGTGCCGTACGGGACTTCTTCGAGCAGTACTTC

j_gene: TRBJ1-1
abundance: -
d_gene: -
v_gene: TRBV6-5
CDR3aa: CASSYSIGRIYTEAFF
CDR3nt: TGTGCCAGCAGTTACTCGATCGGGCGGATTTACACTGAAGCTTTCTTT

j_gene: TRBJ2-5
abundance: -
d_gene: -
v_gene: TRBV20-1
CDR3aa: CSASPRGVQETQYF
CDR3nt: TGCAGTGCTAGCCCCCGAGGGGTCCAAGAGACCCAGTACTTC

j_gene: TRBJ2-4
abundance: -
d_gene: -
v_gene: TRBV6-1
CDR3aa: CASSDHRDGTKNIQYF
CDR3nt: TGTGCCAGCAGTGACCACAGGGACGGGACCAAAAACATTCAGTACTTC

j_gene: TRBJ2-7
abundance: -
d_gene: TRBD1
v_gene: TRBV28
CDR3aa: CASWRQGSYEQYF
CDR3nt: TGTGCCAGCTGGAGACAGGGAAGCTACGAGCAGTACTTC

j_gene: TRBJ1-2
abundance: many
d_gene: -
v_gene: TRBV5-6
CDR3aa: CASSWAGALKDGYTF
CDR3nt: TGTGCCAGCAGCTGGGCGGGGGCCCTGAAGGATGGCTACACCTTC

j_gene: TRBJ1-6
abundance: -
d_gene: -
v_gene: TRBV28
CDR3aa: CASSSRDGVYNSPLHF
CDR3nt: TGTGCCAGCAGTTCCCGGGACGGCGTCTATAATTCACCCCTCCACTTT

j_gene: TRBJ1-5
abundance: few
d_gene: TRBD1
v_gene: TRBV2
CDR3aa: CASQRDRGNQPQHF
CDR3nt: TGTGCCAGCCAAAGAGACAGGGGCAATCAGCCCCAGCATTTT

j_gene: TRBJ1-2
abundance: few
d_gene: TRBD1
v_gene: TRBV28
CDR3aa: CASSLQDRGLFGYTF
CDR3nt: TGTGCCAGCAGTTTACAGGACAGGGGGCTGTTTGGCTACACCTTC

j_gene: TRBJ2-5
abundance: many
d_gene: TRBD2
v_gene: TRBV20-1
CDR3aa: CSARQAGVNQETQYF
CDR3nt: TGCAGTGCTAGACAAGCGGGGGTGAATCAAGAGACCCAGTACTTC

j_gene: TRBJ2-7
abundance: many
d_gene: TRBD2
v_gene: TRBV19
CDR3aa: CASTQTGGVIYEQYF
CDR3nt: TGTGCCAGTACCCAGACGGGAGGAGTTATTTACGAGCAGTACTTC

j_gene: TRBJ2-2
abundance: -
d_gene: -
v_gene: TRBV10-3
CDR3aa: CATQDPNTGELFF
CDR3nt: TGTGCCACCCAGGACCCGAACACCGGGGAGCTGTTTTTT

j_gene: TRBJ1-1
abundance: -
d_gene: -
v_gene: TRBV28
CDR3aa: CASSLGRAGYTEAFF
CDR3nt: TGTGCCAGCAGTTTGGGTCGGGCGGGGTACACTGAAGCTTTCTTT